The 30 T cell receptor beta chains reported below all come from one sample, sequenced in a study of cytomegalovirus exposure and HLA in healthy donors (dated by TCRdb to the late 2010s). Receptor libraries were prepared by the immunoSEQ multiplex PCR assay. For the multiplex PCR, a mixture combining 60 forward primers for TCR Vbeta segments and 13 reverse primers for TCR Jbeta segments was used. The table was pulled from immuneACCESS by TCRdb, which kept in-frame rearrangements only. Such tables lose some clones; where checked, under half of the loss comes from unresolved V genes, and the rest has no known cause. The sample records about 160,000 clones, roughly two thirds of which are singletons. The top ten constitute around 2.8% of the sample. Sequencing was carried out using PBMCs. Every receptor here comes from a woman aged 25-40 years in good health and CMV-seronegative.

V and J are TRBV30 and TRBJ1-1; D might be TRBD1 (5 bases). The CDR3 has 14 amino acids. V shed 7 bases and J shed 6 bases, with 21 bases lying between them. CDR1 and CDR2 (germline): GTSNPN, SVGIG (reference sequence). The CDR3 nucleotides read TGTGCCTCCTCTCCGGGAGGGGCGGTGGCTGAAGCTTTCTTT. This translates into CASSPGGAVAEAFF.

In its sample, this clone was seen once. V is TRBV7-2 and J is TRBJ1-3; no definite D call. This CDR3 comprises 12 residues. Germline-derived CDR1 and CDR2 are SGHTA and FQGNSA. V lost 5 bases to trimming and J lost 4 bases, with 6 bases between them. The CDR3 coding sequence is TGTGCCAGCAGCCCTCGGGGAAACACCATATATTTT. This codes for CASSPRGNTIYF.

The genes are TRBV5-1 and TRBJ2-5, with D possibly being TRBD2 (6 bases). Germline loops: CDR1 SGHRS, CDR2 YFSETQ. The CDR3 contains 15 residues. V shed 4 bases and J shed 2 bases, with 15 bases lying between them. This CDR3 reads CASSRTGERQETQYF. The CDR3 region has the DNA TGCGCCAGCAGCCGCACGGGAGAAAGACAAGAGACCCAGTACTTC.

V is TRBV5-6 and J is TRBJ2-4; a possible D gene is TRBD2 (7 bases). V gave up 4 bases and J gave up 1 base, with 21 bases separating them. This CDR3 has 18 amino acids. Germline V CDR1 and CDR2: SGHDT, YYEEEE. The CDR3 sequence is CASSVVGGGAEAKNIQYF. The CDR3 nucleotides read TGTGCCAGCAGCGTTGTAGGGGGGGGCGCGGAGGCCAAAAACATTCAGTACTTC.

This clone was counted a single time. This rearrangement joins TRBV4-3 to TRBJ2-5, with D hard to call. CDR3 length: 13 amino acids. Germline V gene lookup returns CDR1 LGHNA and CDR2 YSLEER. The V and J ends lost 5 bases and 3 bases respectively, with 10 bases between them. The CDR3 is CASSSLAEETQYF. The CDR3 DNA reads as TGCGCCAGCAGCTCGCTGGCCGAAGAGACCCAGTACTTC.

This clone was recorded once. V gene TRBV30 combines with J gene TRBJ2-7; D is possibly TRBD1 (5 bases). With 1 base removed from V and 1 base from J, the gap between germline ends came to 8 bases. CDR3 length: 13 amino acids. CDR1 is GTSNPN, CDR2 SVGIG, per germline (reference sequence). The chain's CDR3 is CAWSAQESYEQYF. The CDR3 DNA reads TGTGCCTGGAGTGCACAGGAGTCCTACGAGCAGTACTTC.

J is TRBJ1-6 and V is TRBV25-1; 7 nucleotides match TRBD1. Trimming took 2 bases from V and 7 from J; bases not matched to a gene: 8. CDR1 is MGHDK, CDR2 SYGVNS, per germline. The CDR3 runs 16 residues. DNA for the CDR3: TGTGCCAGCAGTGAAAAGACGGGACAGCTAAATTCACCCCTCCACTTT. Its protein is CASSEKTGQLNSPLHF.

V gene TRBV5-4 combines with J gene TRBJ2-7, with unresolved D. The V gene's germline CDR1 is SGHNT and CDR2 YYREEE (reference sequence). V was cut by 4 bases and J by 0 bases, with 14 bases left in between. The CDR3 sequence is 15 residues long. The CDR3 DNA reads TGTGCCAGCAGCCCTACGGGTACTCCCTCCTACGAGCAGTACTTC. Translation gives CASSPTGTPSYEQYF.

This chain links TRBV7-9 with TRBJ1-1; 7 bases line up with TRBD1. J gave up 4 bases and V 2 bases, and 4 bases lay outside the gene matches. This CDR3 region has 14 residues. CDR1 and CDR2 (germline): SEHNR, FQNEAQ (reference sequence). CDR3 DNA sequence: TGTGCCAGCAGCTTAAACGCAGGGGGCACTGAAGCTTTCTTT. This gives the protein CASSLNAGGTEAFF.

There are a few counts of this clone. The chain combines TRBV5-6 with TRBJ2-2, with 8 nucleotides matching TRBD2. This CDR3 comprises 15 residues. Germline CDR1 reads SGHDT; CDR2 reads YYEEEE. V was clipped by 7 bases and J by 5 bases; unmatched bases: 10. In DNA, the CDR3 is TGTGCCAGCGGGGGTGGACTAGCAGTTACCGGGGAGCTGTTTTTT. Its translation is CASGGGLAVTGELFF.

The V gene is TRBV4-3, the J gene TRBJ2-2; 8 bases agree with TRBD2. V was pared by 7 bases and J by 4 bases, with 11 bases of the junction left unmatched. Looked up from germline, CDR1 is LGHNA and CDR2 is YSLEER. This CDR3 contains 16 residues. The CDR3 bases are TGCGCCAGCAAAAGCGGCAGCGGGAGTGGCACCGGGGAGCTGTTTTTT. Translation: CASKSGSGSGTGELFF.

This clone was seen a handful of times. The rearrangement links TRBV9 to TRBJ2-6; possibly TRBD1 for D (6 bases). CDR1 and CDR2 (germline): SGDLS, YYNGEE. The CDR3 is 18 amino acids. V lost 0 bases to trimming and J lost 0 bases, with 13 bases between them. This chain's CDR3 is CASSVEDGQNSGANVLTF. In DNA form, the CDR3 reads TGTGCCAGCAGCGTAGAGGATGGACAGAACTCTGGGGCCAACGTCCTGACTTTC.

The rearrangement links TRBV27 to TRBJ2-6; D perhaps matches TRBD1 (6 bases). Germline CDR1 is MNHEY and CDR2 is SMNVEV (reference sequence). The CDR3 is 18 residues long. Trimming left V 7 bases short and J 4 bases short, with 23 bases between. The CDR3 loop reads CASTRWVRGAPGANVLTF. CDR3 DNA sequence: TGTGCCAGCACTAGATGGGTCAGGGGCGCTCCCGGGGCCAACGTCCTGACTTTC.

The genes are TRBV10-2 and TRBJ2-5; TRBD2 matches at 10 bases. This CDR3 is 14 amino acids long. CDR1 is WSHSY and CDR2 is SAAADI in the germline V gene. Trimming at V came to 4 bases and at J to 3 bases, leaving 2 bases not matched to a gene. The CDR3 nucleotides read TGCGCCAGCAGTGGGACTAGCGGTAAAGAGACCCAGTACTTC. This gives the protein CASSGTSGKETQYF.

The chain is built from TRBV7-2 and TRBJ2-2; 10 bases fit TRBD2. V shed 3 bases and J 6 bases; nucleotides not matched to a gene: 1. The germline CDR1 and CDR2 sequences are SGHTA and FQGNSA. The CDR3 has 14 residues. The CDR3 region is CASSFLAGAGELFF. As DNA, the CDR3 is TGTGCCAGCAGCTTTCTAGCGGGAGCCGGGGAGCTGTTTTTT.

This clone has a single count. The gene calls are TRBV6-5 and TRBJ2-2, with TRBD2 identical over 9 bases. From germline, CDR1 is MNHEY and CDR2 SVGAGI. The CDR3 is 15 amino acids. J was trimmed by 3 bases and V by 4 bases; bases with no gene match: 3. The CDR3 DNA is TGTGCCAGCAGTTCCGTAGCGGGAGACACCGGGGAGCTGTTTTTT. It encodes CASSSVAGDTGELFF.

The chain has TRBV9 and TRBJ2-7; no definite D call. Trimming left V 0 bases short and J 0 bases short, with 10 bases between. This CDR3 has 15 residues. Germline V gene lookup returns CDR1 SGDLS and CDR2 YYNGEE. CDR3 residues: CASSVDHFHSYEQYF. The CDR3 bases are TGTGCCAGCAGCGTAGACCACTTTCACTCCTACGAGCAGTACTTC.

The V call is TRBV5-4, the J call TRBJ2-7; D unresolved. The germline CDR1 and CDR2 sequences are SGHNT and YYREEE (reference sequence). V was shortened by 0 bases and J by 2 bases, with 15 bases between the two germline ends. The CDR3 sequence is 16 residues long. The CDR3 bases are TGTGCCAGCAGCTTGGGTCGCCGAGAATTAGCCTACGAGCAGTACTTC. Translation gives CASSLGRRELAYEQYF.

V gene TRBV5-1 combines with J gene TRBJ2-3; 8 bases align to TRBD1. The CDR3 covers 15 residues. The germline gives CDR1 SGHRS, CDR2 YFSETQ. V shed 1 base and J 0 bases; nucleotides not matched to a gene: 1. CDR3 residues: CASSLTGGSTDTQYF. CDR3 DNA sequence: TGCGCCAGCAGCTTGACAGGGGGAAGCACAGATACGCAGTATTTT.

The chain employs TRBV28 and TRBJ1-5, with a weak D call TRBD1 (5 bases). V lost 6 bases to trimming and J lost 5 bases, with 11 bases between them. Germline loops: CDR1 MDHEN, CDR2 SYDVKM. CDR3 size: 13 residues. In DNA form, the CDR3 reads TGTGCCAGCAGGATACAGGAACATCAGCCCCAGCATTTT. Its translation is CASRIQEHQPQHF.

This chain connects TRBV15 to TRBJ2-1, with 10 bases identical to TRBD2. The CDR3 sequence is 17 residues long. Germline V gene lookup returns CDR1 LNHNV and CDR2 YYDKDF (reference sequence). Trimming at V came to 1 base and at J to 0 bases, leaving 3 bases not matched to a gene. CDR3 residues: CATSRGLAGASYNEQFF. CDR3 DNA: TGTGCCACCAGCAGAGGTCTAGCGGGAGCCTCCTACAATGAGCAGTTCTTC.

The count of this clone is one. V usage is TRBV27 and J usage is TRBJ2-1; possible D gene TRBD1, 6 bases. The CDR3 covers 14 residues. Germline V gene data show CDR1 as MNHEY and CDR2 as SMNVEV (reference sequence). V was cut by 9 bases and J by 0 bases, with 12 bases left in between. CDR3 in amino acids: CASADRSSYNEQFF. CDR3 in DNA: TGTGCCAGTGCCGACAGGAGCTCCTACAATGAGCAGTTCTTC.

CDR3 residues: CASSQAGQGYQQYF. The CDR3 DNA sequence: TGCGCCAGCAGCCAAGCCGGGCAGGGGTATCAGCAGTACTTC. The chain combines TRBV4-1 with TRBJ2-5; tentative D call: TRBD1 (6 bases). The CDR3 loop spans 14 amino acids. Trimming left V 1 base short and J 11 bases short, with 17 bases between. The germline V gene has CDR1 MGHRA and CDR2 YSYEKL.

This chain uses TRBV28 with TRBJ1-2; 8 positions agree with TRBD1. The CDR3 contains 16 residues. Germline CDR1 is MDHEN and CDR2 is SYDVKM. The trim removed 4 bases at V and 1 base at J, leaving 8 bases unmatched. The DNA for the CDR3 is TGTGCCAGCAGTTCCCAAGGGACAGGTGATAACTATGGCTACACCTTC. This sequence encodes CASSSQGTGDNYGYTF.

V and J are TRBV30 and TRBJ2-7, with TRBD2 matching over 12 bases. Germline V CDR1 and CDR2: GTSNPN, SVGIG (reference sequence). The CDR3 contains 15 residues. J gave up 6 bases and V 2 bases, and 8 bases lay outside the gene matches. CDR3 coding DNA: TGTGCCTGGAGTCCGGGGAGACTAGCGGGAGTCGAGCAGTACTTC. This codes for CAWSPGRLAGVEQYF.

J is TRBJ2-3 and V is TRBV9, with TRBD1 matching 10 bases. This CDR3 region has 17 residues. Germline loops: CDR1 SGDLS, CDR2 YYNGEE. V lost 2 bases and J lost 6; bases outside the gene matches: 12. This CDR3 is CASSVSGTGDIQDTQYF. The DNA for the CDR3 is TGTGCCAGCAGCGTTTCCGGGACAGGGGACATTCAGGATACGCAGTATTTT. The full variable domain, in which reference TRBV9 and TRBJ2-3 provide the parts outside the CDR3, is DSGVTQTPKHLITATGQRVTLRCSPRSGDLSVYWYQQSLDQGLQFLIQYYNGEERAKGNILERFSAQQFPDLHSELNLSSLELGDSALYFCASSVSGTGDIQDTQYFGPGTRLTVL.

V usage is TRBV7-2 and J usage is TRBJ2-5, with TRBD1 as a possible D gene (6 bases). The DNA matches TRBJ2-7 better at its end, which makes the J call doubtful. The CDR3 runs to 18 residues. Germline CDR1 SGHTA, CDR2 FQGNSA. CDR3 region: CASSPQIARTGFPYEQYF. The CDR3 coding sequence is TGTGCCAGCAGCCCGCAAATAGCCCGAACAGGGTTTCCCTACGAGCAGTACTTC.

V and J are TRBV29-1 and TRBJ1-1; perhaps TRBD1 as D (5 bases). Germline V gives CDR1 SQVTM, CDR2 ANQGSEA. The CDR3 spans 12 residues. The chain's CDR3 is CSWGEGRTEAFF. The CDR3, as DNA: TGCAGTTGGGGCGAAGGGCGGACTGAAGCTTTCTTT.

This sequence joins TRBV9 and TRBJ2-6; possibly TRBD1 for D (5 bases). The V and J ends lost 2 bases and 4 bases respectively, with 10 bases between them. This CDR3 is built from 15 residues. Germline CDR1 reads SGDLS; CDR2 reads YYNGEE. CDR3 in DNA: TGTGCCAGCAGCGTCAGGGTTTCCGGGGCCAACGTCCTGACTTTC. Translating it yields CASSVRVSGANVLTF. Supplemented by reference TRBV9 and TRBJ2-6, the full variable domain reads DSGVTQTPKHLITATGQRVTLRCSPRSGDLSVYWYQQSLDQGLQFLIQYYNGEERAKGNILERFSAQQFPDLHSELNLSSLELGDSALYFCASSVRVSGANVLTFGAGSRLTVL.

This chain uses TRBV4-1 with TRBJ2-3; 7 bases fit TRBD1. V lost 1 base to trimming and J lost 1 base; unmatched junction nucleotides: 5. Germline V gene sequence: CDR1 MGHRA, CDR2 YSYEKL. The CDR3 has 16 residues. As DNA, the CDR3 is TGCGCCAGCAGCCAAGCGACAGGGACCGGCACAGATACGCAGTATTTT. Its translation is CASSQATGTGTDTQYF.